A selection of T cell receptor beta chains follows, all from one sample in a study of blood T cells in healthy people across ages. MiXCR was run by TCRdb on the 5' RACE reads, yielding one entry per CDR3 protein. The data contain over 1.5 million distinct CDR3 sequences, approximately 50% of them singletons. The specimen was blood. The receptors come from a middle-aged woman in good health. Each CDR3 is given with its conserved first and last residue. A D gene is named only where the DNA matches it firmly. Clone size is not always given. Where it is, it says once, few, many or a class for expanded clones.

J gene	clone size	D gene	V gene	CDR3 protein	CDR3 DNA
TRBJ2-1	-	-	TRBV18	CASSPKGGGEQFF	TGTGCCAGCTCACCGAAGGGGGGCGGTGAGCAGTTCTTC
TRBJ2-5	-	TRBD2	TRBV7-9	CASSFRGAGEETQYF	TGTGCCAGCAGCTTCCGAGGGGCGGGAGAAGAGACCCAGTACTTC
TRBJ2-3	-	-	TRBV2	CASSRGSVGDTQYF	TGTGCCAGCAGTCGCGGATCCGTCGGGGATACGCAGTATTTT
TRBJ2-7	few	-	TRBV12-5	CASGFNPRKLRVAEQYF	TGTGCTAGTGGTTTCAATCCACGCAAGCTCAGGGTGGCAGAGCAGTACTTC
TRBJ2-7	-	-	TRBV20-1	CSASKQEYYEQYF	TGCAGTGCTAGTAAACAGGAATACTACGAGCAGTACTTC
TRBJ2-1	few	-	TRBV20-1	CSAWVGRGPADQFF	TGCAGTGCGTGGGTGGGTCGTGGGCCGGCTGATCAGTTCTTC
TRBJ2-1	-	TRBD2	TRBV4-3	CASSQGARGGAHEQFF	TGCGCCAGCAGCCAAGGGGCTCGCGGGGGGGCCCATGAGCAGTTCTTC
TRBJ1-2	-	-	TRBV4-3	CASRRSRQAYGYTF	TGCGCCAGCAGACGGAGCAGACAGGCATATGGCTACACCTTC
TRBJ2-3	-	-	TRBV20-1	CSAYVPHASTDTQYF	TGCAGTGCCTACGTTCCTCATGCTAGCACAGATACGCAGTATTTT
TRBJ2-3	few	TRBD2	TRBV20-1	CSARVSWASGGVTDTQYF	TGCAGTGCTAGAGTGTCTTGGGCTAGCGGGGGGGTCACAGATACGCAGTATTTT
TRBJ2-3	-	TRBD2	TRBV7-9	CASSLGRGGTYTQYF	TGTGCCAGCAGCTTAGGACGGGGGGGCACATATACGCAGTATTTT
TRBJ2-3	-	TRBD1	TRBV12-3/TRBV12-4	CTSSRQGDTDTQYF	TGTACCAGCAGTAGACAGGGAGACACAGATACGCAGTATTTT
TRBJ2-7	-	-	TRBV6-5	CASSSTGTPKNYEQYF	TGTGCCAGCAGTTCTACCGGGACCCCGAAAAACTACGAGCAGTACTTC
TRBJ1-1	-	TRBD1	TRBV11-1	CASSLHRGRAEAFF	TGTGCCAGCAGCTTACACAGGGGAAGGGCTGAAGCTTTCTTT
TRBJ2-4	-	TRBD1	TRBV14	CASSHRATGWRRGNEQYF	TGTGCCAGCAGCCACCGAGCGACAGGGTGGCGTCGTGGCAATGAGCAGTACTTC
TRBJ2-1	-	TRBD1	TRBV3-1	CASSHRQGRGELDEQFF	TGTGCCAGCAGTCATAGACAGGGACGGGGCGAGCTCGATGAGCAGTTCTTC
TRBJ2-4	many	TRBD1	TRBV10-3	CAISESNRGQYF	TGTGCCATCAGTGAGTCGAACAGGGGCCAGTACTTC
TRBJ2-4	-	-	TRBV7-9	CASSPLGSTGGTKNFQYF	TGTGCCAGCAGCCCCCTGGGTTCGACCGGGGGTACCAAAAACTTTCAGTACTTC
TRBJ2-5	-	-	TRBV28	CASSLWRQDQETQYF	TGTGCCAGCAGTTTATGGAGACAGGATCAAGAGACCCAGTACTTC
TRBJ1-1	-	-	TRBV29-1	CSVERPGTLEAFF	TGCAGCGTTGAACGACCTGGGACACTTGAAGCTTTCTTT
TRBJ2-5	-	TRBD2	TRBV20-1	CSAREERGWETQYF	TGCAGTGCTAGAGAAGAGCGGGGTTGGGAGACCCAGTACTTC
TRBJ2-7	-	TRBD1	TRBV5-6	CASSLYRTGLYEQYF	TGTGCCAGCAGCTTGTATAGGACAGGGTTATACGAGCAGTACTTC
TRBJ1-1	-	TRBD1	TRBV6-5	CASSPTGTAYTEAFF	TGTGCCAGCAGTCCCACCGGGACAGCTTACACTGAAGCTTTCTTT
TRBJ2-7	few	-	TRBV7-2	CASSSTHLYEQYF	TGTGCCAGCAGCTCCACCCACCTCTACGAGCAGTACTTC
TRBJ2-1	few	-	TRBV27	CASSITGIGEQFF	TGTGCCAGCAGTATAACGGGTATCGGGGAGCAGTTCTTC
TRBJ2-7	few	TRBD1	TRBV28	CASSGPDRASYEQYF	TGTGCCAGCAGCGGCCCGGACAGGGCCTCCTACGAGCAGTACTTC
TRBJ1-2	-	-	TRBV5-6	CASSLVFFRDLSNYGYTF	TGTGCCAGCAGCTTGGTGTTTTTCAGGGACTTATCTAACTATGGCTACACCTTC
TRBJ2-3	few	-	TRBV20-1	CSASAGLRIDTQYF	TGCAGTGCTTCAGCTGGACTGCGCATCGATACGCAGTATTTT
TRBJ2-3	once	TRBD2	TRBV9	CASSPRGGGAVNTQYF	TGTGCCAGCAGCCCCAGAGGCGGGGGGGCCGTAAATACGCAGTATTTT
TRBJ2-5	-	TRBD2	TRBV10-3	CAISESMTSGGDEEGETQYF	TGTGCCATCAGTGAGTCAATGACTAGCGGGGGGGACGAAGAGGGAGAGACCCAGTACTTC
TRBJ1-5	once	-	TRBV6-5	CASSQERKLRPQHF	TGTGCCAGCAGTCAGGAAAGGAAATTACGGCCCCAGCATTTT
TRBJ2-3	few	-	TRBV4-3	CASSQEAGTGTQYF	TGCGCCAGCAGCCAAGAGGCGGGGACGGGTACGCAGTATTTT
TRBJ2-3	-	-	TRBV7-2	CASSNSRDTQYF	TGTGCCAGCAGCAACTCTAGGGATACGCAGTATTTT
TRBJ2-3	-	-	TRBV10-3	CAISRQGPPDTQYF	TGTGCCATCAGTCGGCAGGGACCCCCAGATACGCAGTATTTT
TRBJ2-1	few	-	TRBV28	CASSSSTGDSYNEQFF	TGTGCCAGCAGCTCCTCTACAGGGGACTCTTACAATGAGCAGTTCTTC
TRBJ2-1	-	-	TRBV12-3/TRBV12-4	CASRLGEINEQFF	TGTGCCAGCAGACTGGGGGAAATCAATGAGCAGTTCTTC